This T cell receptor (beta chain) is drawn from a study of early T cells in non-severe SARS-CoV-2 infection. About the study: Sequencing of bulk RNA from unsorted whole blood was done, without chain pairing. Notes on the study in general: Sequences matched to VDJdb favored anti-spike CD8 responses, while private and CD4 specificities were missed.

This clonotype came up many times. The antigen is not known. Researchers tagged individual cDNA molecules with unique molecular identifiers. TCRdb fed the 5' RACE reads into MiXCR, producing one record per CDR3 protein. In the table there are roughly 61,000 distinct CDR3 sequences, roughly a tenth of which are singletons. Germline CDR1 reads SGDLS; CDR2 reads YYNGEE. The V end lost 4 bases, the J end lost 2 bases, and 11 bases lay between the germline ends. CDR3 size: 14 residues. Specimen: whole blood. This TCR came from an adult who was a healthcare worker with PCR-confirmed SARS-CoV-2 infection or an uninfected control (not recorded which). The rearrangement links TRBV9 to TRBJ2-3, with D perhaps TRBD2 (6 bases). CDR3 coding DNA: TGTGCCAGCAGCCGGGCGGGGTACACAGATACGCAGTATTTT. Encoded protein: CASSRAGYTDTQYF. The full variable domain, in which reference TRBV9 and TRBJ2-3 provide the parts outside the CDR3, is DSGVTQTPKHLITATGQRVTLRCSPRSGDLSVYWYQQSLDQGLQFLIQYYNGEERAKGNILERFSAQQFPDLHSELNLSSLELGDSALYFCASSRAGYTDTQYFGPGTRLTVL.